The 15 T cell receptor beta chains given below trace back to one sample, sequenced in a study of blood T cell repertoires in COVID-19. Profiled with immunoSEQ multiplex PCR; TCRdb holds only in-frame clones, not every one. The data contain 150,000 to 200,000 clones, about nine tenths of them singletons. Sequenced sample: peripheral blood. All receptors derive from a man between 18 and 29 years old with acute or convalescent COVID-19.

This CDR3 reads CASSPRGGETQYF. The CDR3, as DNA: TGTGCCAGCAGCCCAAGGGGTGGAGAGACCCAGTACTTC. The gene calls are TRBV9 and TRBJ2-5, with D tentatively TRBD1 (5 bases). The germline gives CDR1 SGDLS, CDR2 YYNGEE. V was trimmed by 4 bases and J by 4 bases, leaving 11 bases between them. The CDR3 totals 13 residues.

The rearrangement uses TRBV7-2 and TRBJ1-3; D is ambiguous. Trimming took 1 base from V and 0 from J, leaving 7 bases between them. The length of the CDR3 is 15 residues. Germline V gene data show CDR1 as SGHTA and CDR2 as FQGNSA. This CDR3 is CASSLGRTSGNTIYF. DNA for the CDR3: TGTGCCAGCAGCTTAGGGAGGACCTCTGGAAACACCATATATTTT.

The rearrangement uses TRBV18 and TRBJ2-3; 7 positions match TRBD2. The CDR3 spans 15 residues. Per germline, CDR1 KGHSH and CDR2 LQKENI. V shed 2 bases and J 4 bases; nucleotides not matched to a gene: 6. The DNA of the CDR3 is TGTGCCAGCTCACCAGCGGGAGAGATCGCAGATACGCAGTATTTT. Its protein product is CASSPAGEIADTQYF.

J is TRBJ1-3 and V is TRBV6-5; D is ambiguous. The CDR3 covers 15 residues. Between the trimmed V and J ends, which lost 1 base and 3 bases, there was a span of 10 bases. The germline CDR1 and CDR2 sequences are MNHEY and SVGAGI. The chain's CDR3 is CASSYYSGLGNTIYF. The CDR3 region has the DNA TGTGCCAGCAGTTACTACTCAGGCCTTGGAAACACCATATATTTT.

Concerning this clone: The junction shows a germline mismatch at one end, possibly a read error. This CDR3 reads CASSDSGTGGGYGYTF. The CDR3 nucleotides read TGTGCCAGCAGTGACTCCGGGACAGGGGGTGGCTATGGCTACACCTTC. V and J are TRBV6-6 and TRBJ1-2; 11 positions match TRBD1. There are 16 residues in the CDR3. CDR1 and CDR2 from the germline V gene are MNHNY and SVGAGI (reference sequence).

This clone was counted between two and nine times. This chain connects TRBV7-6 to TRBJ2-7; D perhaps matches TRBD2 (5 bases). The V gene lost 0 bases and the J gene lost 1 base, with 16 bases spanning the gap. This CDR3 is built from 17 residues. Germline V CDR1 and CDR2: SGHVS, FNYEAQ. CDR3 in amino acids: CASSLAISAWGSYEQYF. The CDR3 DNA sequence: TGTGCCAGCAGCTTAGCTATTAGCGCATGGGGATCCTACGAGCAGTACTTC.

The chain combines TRBV27 with TRBJ1-6; tentative D call: TRBD1 (5 bases). The CDR3 totals 18 residues. With 0 bases removed from V and 8 bases from J, the gap between germline ends came to 20 bases. The germline V gene has CDR1 MNHEY and CDR2 SMNVEV (reference sequence). The CDR3 region has the DNA TGTGCCAGCAGTTTATCCCCACCGGGCTTCGGGGGGGATTCACCCCTCCACTTT. Protein sequence: CASSLSPPGFGGDSPLHF.

This clone was found once. V and J are TRBV9 and TRBJ1-2; 9 nucleotides match TRBD1. In germline, CDR1 is SGDLS, CDR2 YYNGEE. The CDR3 loop spans 16 amino acids. The V and J ends lost 5 bases and 4 bases, in that order; junction bases with no gene match: 12. The CDR3 DNA follows: TGTGCCAGCAGTCTAGGGGGGACAGGGATGGCCTATGGCTACACCTTC. Residues: CASSLGGTGMAYGYTF.

The gene calls are TRBV6-5 and TRBJ1-1; TRBD1 matches at 8 bases. The CDR3 is 15 residues long. V trimming: 5 bases; J trimming: 1 base; junction bases outside the gene matches: 6. Germline CDR1 and CDR2: MNHEY and SVGAGI. In DNA, the CDR3 is TGTGCCAGCAGTCCTCGACAGGGGTCGAACACTGAAGCTTTCTTT. Its protein product is CASSPRQGSNTEAFF.

J is TRBJ2-3 and V is TRBV15, with D uncertain. Germline V gives CDR1 LNHNV, CDR2 YYDKDF (reference sequence). The CDR3 is 13 amino acids. Trimming left V 0 bases short and J 3 bases short, with 4 bases between. CDR3 region: CATSRESTDTQYF. CDR3 nucleotides: TGTGCCACCAGCAGAGAATCAACAGATACGCAGTATTTT.

DNA for the CDR3: TGTGCCAGCCTCAAGGGGCGCGACTATGGCTACACCTTC. Translation: CASLKGRDYGYTF. The V call is TRBV21-1, the J call TRBJ1-2; the D call in the table, TRBD1, was not verified against the DNA. TRBV21-1 is annotated as a pseudogene. The CDR3 runs 13 residues.

The CDR3 is CASSPPRTGGIDTQYF. As DNA, the CDR3 is TGTGCCAGCAGCCCCCCAAGGACAGGGGGGATAGATACGCAGTATTTT. The V call is TRBV7-9, the J call TRBJ2-3; 10 bases are shared with TRBD1. Germline trimming cut 5 bases from V and 5 bases from J; bases unmatched to any gene: 10. The germline CDR1 and CDR2 sequences are SEHNR and FQNEAQ (reference sequence). This CDR3 is 16 amino acids long.

The chain joins TRBV7-9 to TRBJ2-7; the match to TRBD1 covers 11 bases. V was pared by 5 bases and J by 2 bases, with 2 bases of the junction left unmatched. The length of the CDR3 is 14 residues. Per germline, CDR1 SEHNR and CDR2 FQNEAQ (reference sequence). CDR3 in DNA: TGTGCCAGCAGCCTGGGACAGGGGGCCTACGAGCAGTACTTC. Amino acid sequence: CASSLGQGAYEQYF.

The genes are TRBV6-5 and TRBJ2-1; TRBD2 aligns across 8 bases. The CDR3 totals 14 residues. Germline values: CDR1 MNHEY, CDR2 SVGAGI. Trimming removed 10 bases from V and 1 base from J; junction bases left unmatched: 6. CDR3 sequence reads: CATTGLGSYNEQFF. The CDR3 bases are TGTGCCACTACGGGACTAGGTTCCTACAATGAGCAGTTCTTC.

The gene calls are TRBV30 and TRBJ1-6; the D gene is possibly TRBD1 (6 bases). V was clipped by 7 bases and J by 3 bases, with 10 bases between them. The CDR3 runs to 13 residues. The germline CDR1 and CDR2 sequences are GTSNPN and SVGIG (reference sequence). The CDR3 protein is CASRDIYNSPLHF. In DNA, the CDR3 is TGTGCCTCCCGGGACATCTATAATTCACCCCTCCACTTT.